This T cell receptor (beta chain) comes out of a study of blood T cell repertoires in COVID-19 (dated by TCRdb to 2018 to 2021). With regard to the full study: Samples covering the acute and convalescent phases of COVID-19 were provided by collaborators in the United States, Italy and Spain. The repertoires were made available in a free public database intended to serve as a resource for research on the immune response to SARS-CoV-2. The prospective study material was composed of cDNA or gDNA derived from T cells, B-cell-depleted T cells, or PBMCs. Sample metadata almost always included a de-identified subject ID, COVID-19 status, age in years and sex. Samples came from the ongoing ImmuneRACE study (first 160 participants) plus 1,254 subjects from 6 global collaborators. Deeply sampled blood TCRbeta repertoires from subjects exposed to, actively infected with, or recovered from COVID-19 were included in the dataset. HLA class I and class II types, where available, came from metadata supplied by the sample provider rather than from assay-based typing. General conclusions and limits of the study: How much clinical and demographic metadata was included differed by source and by participant, and the metadata was provided uncurated.

Enrolling through a virtual design, the prospective study's participants ranged in age from roughly 18 to 95 years and lived across some 23 United States geographic areas. To assign participants to cohorts, the prospective study relied on clinical history that participants themselves reported in a screening survey and a study questionnaire. For ImmuneRACE Cohort 3, a participant was defined as recovered based on two consecutive negative NP/OP PCR tests, clearance by a healthcare professional, or resolution of symptoms. In the prospective study, mobile phlebotomists collected whole blood, serum and a nasopharyngeal or oropharyngeal swab from each participant. Participants in the prospective study had the option to provide additional blood draws and questionnaires over a roughly two-month period. Before DNA extraction, prospective study blood samples were shipped either frozen or at room temperature.

The CDR3 runs 11 residues from the cysteine to the phenylalanine. Only CDR3 DNA is held: 33 bases, read in frame from base 1. CDR1 and CDR2 were assigned from the germline V gene as MNHEY and SVGAGI. Deletion took 6 bases off V and 5 bases off J, with a span of 4 bases between the germline ends. TCRbeta CDR3 regions were amplified from genomic DNA using the immunoSEQ Assay, a bias-controlled multiplex PCR. The source study handled its data this way. The number of nucleated cells in each sample was estimated by amplification of reference gene primers within the assay. To quantify the absolute abundance of each unique TCRbeta CDR3 rearrangement, sequence reads were collapsed and filtered. For each sample, productive Simpson clonality was calculated by taking the square root of Simpson's diversity index across productive rearrangements. TCRdb re-hosts the immuneACCESS table, in-frame sequences only. Its copies lack some clones; in the studies checked, an unresolved V gene accounts for under half of them, and the cause for the rest is not known. V and J calls and clone size are given by that table; D and trimming were obtained from the DNA. Across this sample there are 450,000 to 500,000 clones, with about 85% seen only once. The top ten clonotypes cover around 7.9% of the sample.

Of note for this clone: Its antigen is currently not known. Base quality data are lacking; no much larger clone is found one base away.

The sample comprised PBMCs or T cells enriched from blood (not recorded which). The chain employs TRBV6-5 and TRBJ2-2; a confident D gene designation cannot be given. The receptor was isolated from a woman between 55 and 75 years old who had recovered from COVID-19. The DNA sequence follows: TGTGCCAGCAGCTCTACCGGGGAGCTGTTTTTT. Translated, it reads CASSSTGELFF.